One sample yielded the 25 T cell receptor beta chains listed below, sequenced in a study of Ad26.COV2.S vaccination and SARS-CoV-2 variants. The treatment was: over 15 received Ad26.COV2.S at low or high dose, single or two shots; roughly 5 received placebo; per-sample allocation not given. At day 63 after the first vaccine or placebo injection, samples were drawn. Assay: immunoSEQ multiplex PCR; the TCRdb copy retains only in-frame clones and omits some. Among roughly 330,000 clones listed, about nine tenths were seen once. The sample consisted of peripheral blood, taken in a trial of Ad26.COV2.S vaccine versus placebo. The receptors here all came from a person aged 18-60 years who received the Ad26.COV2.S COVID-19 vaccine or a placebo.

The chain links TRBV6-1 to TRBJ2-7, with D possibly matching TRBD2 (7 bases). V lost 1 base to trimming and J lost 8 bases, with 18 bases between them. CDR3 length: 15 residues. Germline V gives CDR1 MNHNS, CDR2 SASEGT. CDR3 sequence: CASSEGGGLGIKQYV. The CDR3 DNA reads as TGTGCCAGCAGTGAAGGGGGGGGCCTGGGGATTAAGCAGTACGTC.

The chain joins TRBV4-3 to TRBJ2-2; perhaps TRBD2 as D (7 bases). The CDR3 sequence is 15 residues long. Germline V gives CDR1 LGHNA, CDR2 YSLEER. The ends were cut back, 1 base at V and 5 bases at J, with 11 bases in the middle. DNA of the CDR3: TGCGCCAGCAGCCAAGGGGGGGGCCAGACCGGGGAGCTGTTTTTT. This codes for CASSQGGGQTGELFF.

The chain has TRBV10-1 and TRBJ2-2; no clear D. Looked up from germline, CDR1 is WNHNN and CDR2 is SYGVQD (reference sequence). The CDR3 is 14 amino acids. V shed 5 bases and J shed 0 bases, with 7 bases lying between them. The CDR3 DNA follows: TGCGCCAGCAGTAGGGAACCGAACACCGGGGAGCTGTTTTTT. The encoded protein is CASSREPNTGELFF.

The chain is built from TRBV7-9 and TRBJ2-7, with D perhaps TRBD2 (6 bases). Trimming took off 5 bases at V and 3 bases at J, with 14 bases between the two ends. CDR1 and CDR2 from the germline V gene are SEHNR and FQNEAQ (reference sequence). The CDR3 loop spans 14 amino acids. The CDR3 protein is CASSGTGGDYEQYF. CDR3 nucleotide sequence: TGTGCCAGCAGCGGGACTGGAGGGGACTACGAGCAGTACTTC.

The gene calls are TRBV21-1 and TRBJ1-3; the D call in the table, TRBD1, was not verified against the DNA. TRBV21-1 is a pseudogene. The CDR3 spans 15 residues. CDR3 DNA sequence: TGTGCCAGCAGCAAAGGACAGGGAGCTGGGGACACCATATATTTT. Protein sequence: CASSKGQGAGDTIYF.

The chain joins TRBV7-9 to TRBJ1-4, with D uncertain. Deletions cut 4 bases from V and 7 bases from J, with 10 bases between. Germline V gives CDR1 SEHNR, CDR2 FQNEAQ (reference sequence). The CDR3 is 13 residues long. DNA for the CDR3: TGTGCCAGCAGCTCCACAATGGGTGAAAAACTGTTTTTT. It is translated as CASSSTMGEKLFF. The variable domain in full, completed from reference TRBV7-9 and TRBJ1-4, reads DTGVSQNPRHKITKRGQNVTFRCDPISEHNRLYWYRQTLGQGPEFLTYFQNEAQLEKSRLLSDRFSAERPKGSFSTLEIQRTEQGDSAMYLCASSSTMGEKLFFGSGTQLSVL.

In DNA form, the CDR3 reads TGTGCCAGCAGCCGACCCCCTCTAGCGGGAGGGTTTTTGCTGTACGTC. Its translation: CASSRPPLAGGFLLYV. This rearrangement joins TRBV6-2 or TRBV6-3 to TRBJ2-7; 12 bases are shared with TRBD2. Looked up from germline, CDR1 is MNHEY and CDR2 is SVGEGT. V was pared by 6 bases and J by 12 bases, with 18 bases of the junction left unmatched. The CDR3 sequence is 16 residues long.

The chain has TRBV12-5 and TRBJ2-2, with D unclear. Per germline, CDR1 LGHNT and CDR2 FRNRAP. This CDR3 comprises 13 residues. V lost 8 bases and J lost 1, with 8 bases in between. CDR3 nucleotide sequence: TGTGCTAGTACGAACCTGAACACCGGGGAGCTGTTTTTT. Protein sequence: CASTNLNTGELFF.

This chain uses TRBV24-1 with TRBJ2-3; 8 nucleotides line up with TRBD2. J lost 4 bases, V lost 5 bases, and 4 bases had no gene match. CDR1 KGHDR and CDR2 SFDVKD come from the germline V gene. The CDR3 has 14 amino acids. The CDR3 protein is CATSVGLAADTQYF. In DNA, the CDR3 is TGTGCCACCAGTGTCGGACTAGCCGCAGATACGCAGTATTTT.

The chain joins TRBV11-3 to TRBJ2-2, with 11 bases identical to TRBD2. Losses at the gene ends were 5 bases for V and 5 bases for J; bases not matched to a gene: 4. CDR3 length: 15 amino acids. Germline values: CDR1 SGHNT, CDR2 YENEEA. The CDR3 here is CASSLAGGGTGELFF. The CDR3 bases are TGTGCCAGCAGCCTAGCGGGAGGTGGGACCGGGGAGCTGTTTTTT. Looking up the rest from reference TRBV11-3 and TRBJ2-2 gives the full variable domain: EAGVVQSPRYKIIEKKQPVAFWCNPISGHNTLYWYLQNLGQGPELLIRYENEEAVDDSQLPKDRFSAERLKGVDSTLKIQPAELGDSAVYLCASSLAGGGTGELFFGEGSRLTVL.

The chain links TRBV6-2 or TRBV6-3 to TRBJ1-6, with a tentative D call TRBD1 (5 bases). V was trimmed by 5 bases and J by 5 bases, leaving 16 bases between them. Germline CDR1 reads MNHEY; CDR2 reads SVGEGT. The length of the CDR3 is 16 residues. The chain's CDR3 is CASSLNRDGHNSPLHF. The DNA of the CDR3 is TGTGCCAGCAGTCTGAACCGGGACGGGCATAATTCACCCCTCCACTTT.

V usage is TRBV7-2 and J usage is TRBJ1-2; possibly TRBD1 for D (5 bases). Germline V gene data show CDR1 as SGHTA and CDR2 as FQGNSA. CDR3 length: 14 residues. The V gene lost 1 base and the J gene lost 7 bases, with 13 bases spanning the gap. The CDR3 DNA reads TGTGCCAGCAGCTTAGAGGCAGGGTTCGGTGGCTACACCTTC. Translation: CASSLEAGFGGYTF.

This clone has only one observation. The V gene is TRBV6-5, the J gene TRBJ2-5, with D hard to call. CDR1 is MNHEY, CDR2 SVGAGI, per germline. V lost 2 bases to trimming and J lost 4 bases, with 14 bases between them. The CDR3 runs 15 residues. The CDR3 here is CASSYQPSFGETQYF. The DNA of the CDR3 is TGTGCCAGCAGTTACCAGCCTTCGTTTGGAGAGACCCAGTACTTC.

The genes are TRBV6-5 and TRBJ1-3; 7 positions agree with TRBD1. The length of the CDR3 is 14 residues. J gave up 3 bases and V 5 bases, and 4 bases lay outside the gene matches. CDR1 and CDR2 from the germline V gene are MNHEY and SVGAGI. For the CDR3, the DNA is TGTGCCAGCAGTCTAGGGGGCGTTGGAAACACCATATATTTT. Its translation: CASSLGGVGNTIYF.

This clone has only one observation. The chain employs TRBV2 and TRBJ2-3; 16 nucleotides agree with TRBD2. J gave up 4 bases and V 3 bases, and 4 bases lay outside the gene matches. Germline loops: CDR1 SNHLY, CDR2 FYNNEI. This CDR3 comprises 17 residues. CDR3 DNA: TGTGCCAGCAGTGATGGGACTAGCGGGGGGGCCGCAGATACGCAGTATTTT. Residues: CASSDGTSGGAADTQYF.

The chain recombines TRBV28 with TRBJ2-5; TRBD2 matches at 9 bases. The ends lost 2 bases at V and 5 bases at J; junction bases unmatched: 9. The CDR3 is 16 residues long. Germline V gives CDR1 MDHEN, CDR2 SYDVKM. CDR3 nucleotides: TGTGCCAGCAGTTTACTCTTAGCGGGGGCGGGGGAGACCCAGTACTTC. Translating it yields CASSLLLAGAGETQYF.

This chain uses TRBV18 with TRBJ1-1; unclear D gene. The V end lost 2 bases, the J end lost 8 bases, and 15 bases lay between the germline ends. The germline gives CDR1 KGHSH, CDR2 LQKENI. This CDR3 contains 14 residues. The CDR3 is CASSPWEQLTEAFF. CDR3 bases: TGTGCCAGCTCACCATGGGAACAGCTAACGGAAGCTTTCTTT.

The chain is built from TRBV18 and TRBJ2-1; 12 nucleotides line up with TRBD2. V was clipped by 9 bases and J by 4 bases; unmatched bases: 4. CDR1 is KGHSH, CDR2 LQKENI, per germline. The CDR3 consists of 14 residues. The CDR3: CASTLAGGYNEQFF. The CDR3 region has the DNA TGTGCCAGTACCCTAGCGGGAGGGTACAATGAGCAGTTCTTC.

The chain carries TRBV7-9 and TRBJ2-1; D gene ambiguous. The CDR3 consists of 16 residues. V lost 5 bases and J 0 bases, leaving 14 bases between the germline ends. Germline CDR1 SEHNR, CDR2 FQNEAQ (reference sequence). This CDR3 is CASSPPFWSSYNEQFF. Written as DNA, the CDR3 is TGTGCCAGCAGCCCCCCATTTTGGAGCTCCTACAATGAGCAGTTCTTC.

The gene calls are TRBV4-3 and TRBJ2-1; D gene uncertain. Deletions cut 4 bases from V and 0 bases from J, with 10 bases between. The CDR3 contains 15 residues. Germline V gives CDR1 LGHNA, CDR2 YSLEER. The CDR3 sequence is CASSPYPSSYNEQFF. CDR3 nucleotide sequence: TGCGCCAGCAGCCCTTACCCAAGCTCCTACAATGAGCAGTTCTTC.

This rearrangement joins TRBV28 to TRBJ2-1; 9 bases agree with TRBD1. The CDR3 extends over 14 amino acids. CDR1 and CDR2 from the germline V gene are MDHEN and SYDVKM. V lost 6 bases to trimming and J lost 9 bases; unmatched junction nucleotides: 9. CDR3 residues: CASSWDRVMSEQFF. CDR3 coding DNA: TGTGCCAGCAGCTGGGACAGGGTGATGAGTGAGCAGTTCTTC.

The CDR3 nucleotides are TGTGCCAGCAGCTTAGATAACGGGTACAATGAGCAGTTCTTC. Its translation is CASSLDNGYNEQFF. This chain links TRBV7-2 with TRBJ2-1; no firm D call. Germline V lookup: CDR1 SGHTA, CDR2 FQGNSA. This CDR3 spans 14 amino acids. V lost 1 base and J lost 4, with 8 bases in between.

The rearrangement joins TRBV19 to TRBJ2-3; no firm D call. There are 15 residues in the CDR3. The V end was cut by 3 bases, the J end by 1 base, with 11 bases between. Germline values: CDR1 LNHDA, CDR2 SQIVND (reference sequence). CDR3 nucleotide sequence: TGTGCCAGTAGTATTGGTGTGTTCGGCACAGATACGCAGTATTTT. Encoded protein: CASSIGVFGTDTQYF. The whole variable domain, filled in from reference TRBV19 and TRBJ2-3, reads DGGITQSPKYLFRKEGQNVTLSCEQNLNHDAMYWYRQDPGQGLRLIYYSQIVNDFQKGDIAEGYSVSREKKESFPLTVTSAQKNPTAFYLCASSIGVFGTDTQYFGPGTRLTVL.

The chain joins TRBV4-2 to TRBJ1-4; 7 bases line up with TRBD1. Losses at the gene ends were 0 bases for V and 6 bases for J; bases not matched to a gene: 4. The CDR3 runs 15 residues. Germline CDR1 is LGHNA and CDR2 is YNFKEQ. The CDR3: CASSQDGGGDEKLFF. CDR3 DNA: TGTGCCAGCAGCCAAGATGGAGGGGGCGATGAAAAACTGTTTTTT.

The CDR3 here is CASSHTINTNTGELFF. CDR3 nucleotides: TGTGCCAGCAGCCACACCATTAATACGAACACCGGGGAGCTGTTTTTT. The J gene is TRBJ2-2, the V gene TRBV3-1 (or the pseudogene TRBV3-2), with D hard to call. V lost 3 bases to trimming and J lost 0 bases, with 11 bases between them. CDR3 size: 16 residues. Germline CDR1 LGHDT, CDR2 YNNKEL (reference sequence).